The 9 T cell receptor beta chains listed next were all sequenced from one sample in a study of graft-versus-host responses after intestinal transplantation. Libraries were prepared by immunoSEQ multiplex PCR; TCRdb keeps only in-frame clonotypes and omits some of them. The table includes about 99,000 clones, 85% to 95% detected once. Antigen specificity for these receptors is unknown. The sample was unstimulated CD8+ T cells sorted from spleen or lymph node cells, taken before transplant. The source of these receptors is a human donor who was the organ donor for an intestinal transplant.

The genes are TRBV30 and TRBJ2-5, with a possible D match to TRBD1 (7 bases). Germline V CDR1 and CDR2: GTSNPN, SVGIG (reference sequence). Trimming removed 4 bases at V and 3 bases at J, with 15 bases between. This CDR3 has 14 amino acids. CDR3 DNA: TGTGCCTGGATGGAGCAGGGGGGAGAAGAGACCCAGTACTTC. Its translation: CAWMEQGGEETQYF.

The table lists this clone with a count of one. The chain links TRBV13 to TRBJ2-5; maybe TRBD2 (6 bases). The CDR3 has 15 amino acids. The V end was cut by 2 bases, the J end by 3 bases, with 13 bases between. Germline V CDR1 and CDR2: PRHDT, FYEKMQ (reference sequence). CDR3 loop: CASSLSGSGEETQYF. Written as DNA, the CDR3 is TGTGCCAGCAGCTTATCGGGTTCGGGGGAAGAGACCCAGTACTTC.

The V and J genes are TRBV27 and TRBJ2-2; 10 bases are shared with TRBD2. The V gene end was trimmed by 3 bases and the J gene end by 8 bases; junction bases not matched to a gene: 6. This CDR3 comprises 15 residues. Per germline, CDR1 MNHEY and CDR2 SMNVEV (reference sequence). CDR3 sequence reads: CASSFTSGIIGELFF. The CDR3 DNA follows: TGTGCCAGCAGTTTCACTAGCGGGATAATAGGGGAGCTGTTTTTT.

The chain is built from TRBV2 and TRBJ1-2; 11 bases are a match to TRBD1. The CDR3 is 16 amino acids. The V gene's germline CDR1 is SNHLY and CDR2 FYNNEI. Germline trimming cut 6 bases from V and 3 bases from J; bases unmatched to any gene: 9. CDR3 loop: CASRWDRGGADYGYTF. CDR3 DNA: TGTGCCAGCAGATGGGACAGGGGGGGCGCGGACTATGGCTACACCTTC.

The chain carries TRBV4-1 and TRBJ1-2, with 8 bases fitting TRBD1. The CDR3 spans 15 residues. V gave up 2 bases and J gave up 2 bases; unmatched junction bases: 4. Germline CDR1 and CDR2: MGHRA and YSYEKL. CDR3 nucleotides: TGCGCCAGCAGCCAACAGGACAGGGTGAACTATGGCTACACCTTC. This codes for CASSQQDRVNYGYTF.

The chain carries TRBV5-4 and TRBJ2-1, with 13 bases aligning to TRBD2. The germline V gene encodes CDR1 SGHNT and CDR2 YYREEE (reference sequence). With 4 bases clipped from V and 8 bases from J, the junction kept 3 bases outside the gene matches. The CDR3 has 14 amino acids. CDR3 bases: TGTGCCAGCAGCGGCGGGACTAGCGGGGATGAGCAGTTCTTC. Translation: CASSGGTSGDEQFF.

This chain links TRBV7-8 with TRBJ2-7, with D maybe TRBD1 (6 bases). There are 17 residues in the CDR3. Germline assignment: CDR1 SGHVS and CDR2 FQNEAQ. V lost 3 bases to trimming and J lost 2 bases, with 20 bases between them. CDR3 in DNA: TGTGCCAGCAGCTTCAGACCCGACAGGATAGAGACCTACGAGCAGTACTTC. Amino acids: CASSFRPDRIETYEQYF. Full variable domain (missing parts from reference TRBV7-8 and TRBJ2-7): GAGVSQSPRYKVAKRGQDVALRCDPISGHVSLFWYQQALGQGPEFLTYFQNEAQLDKSGLPSDRFFAERPEGSVSTLKIQRTQQEDSAVYLCASSFRPDRIETYEQYFGPGTRLTVT.

This clone was detected only once. The gene calls are TRBV1 and TRBJ2-3; TRBD2 is the table's D call and was not checked against the DNA. TRBV1 corresponds to a pseudogene. CDR3 length: 17 amino acids. Written as DNA, the CDR3 is TGCACCAGCATGCAAAGGGAACGGGGAGGAGACACAGATACGCAGTATTTT. It translates to CTSMQRERGGDTDTQYF.

Remarks on this clone: Compared with germline, one end of the junction differs, possibly owing to a read error. This chain connects TRBV6-6 to TRBJ1-4; no clear D. CDR3 size: 8 residues. CDR1 is MNHNY and CDR2 is SVGAGI in the germline V gene (reference sequence). The CDR3 DNA follows: TGTGCCAGCAGTCCGTCCCTGTTT. It specifies CASSPSLF.